This T cell receptor (beta chain) was found in a study of blood T cell repertoires in COVID-19 (dated by TCRdb to the early 2020s). In the study overall: The collaborator samples originated in the United States, Italy and Spain and spanned the acute and convalescent phases of COVID-19. The prospective study material was composed of cDNA or gDNA derived from T cells, B-cell-depleted T cells, or PBMCs. Subjects who had been exposed to COVID-19, were actively infected with it, or had recovered from it provided the deeply sampled blood TCRbeta repertoires that made up the dataset. The repertoires were made available in a free public database intended to serve as a resource for research on the immune response to SARS-CoV-2. Samples were obtained from the ongoing ImmuneRACE study (first 160 participants) and from about 1,300 subjects provided by 6 global collaborators. The sample metadata nearly always contained a de-identified subject ID, COVID-19 status, age in years and sex. Where available, HLA class I and class II types were taken from metadata supplied by the sample provider and were not determined by assay-based typing.

Collaborating institutions collected whole blood in K2EDTA tubes following their own protocols. Collaborator samples were shipped for TCRbeta analysis as frozen whole blood, isolated PBMCs, or DNA extracted from either sample type. Study-wide conclusions, independent of this receptor: How much clinical and demographic metadata was included differed by source and by participant, and the metadata was provided uncurated.

To note about this clone: The antigen it binds to is not known. Base qualities are missing; no much larger clone stands one base away.

TCRbeta CDR3 regions were amplified from genomic DNA by means of the immunoSEQ Assay, a bias-controlled multiplex PCR. The published analysis was carried out like this. The number of nucleated cells in each sample was estimated by amplification of reference gene primers within the assay. To quantify the absolute abundance of each unique TCRbeta CDR3 rearrangement, sequence reads were collapsed and filtered. Productive Simpson clonality was computed per sample as the square root of Simpson's diversity index over productive rearrangements. The immuneACCESS repertoire file appears here via TCRdb, limited to in-frame rearrangements. These files lack a portion of the clones; in checked studies, under half of the deficit traces to unresolved V genes, and the cause of the others is not known. The V and J calls and clone size come from that table; D and trimming were worked out from the DNA. Counted in this sample were roughly 260,000 clones; around 90% of them appeared once. The ten biggest clones cover 3.7% of the sample.

V and J lose 1 base and 2 bases, and a span of 4 bases separates them. The CDR3 holds 13 amino acids from the cysteine to the phenylalanine. Only CDR3 DNA remains: 39 bases, in frame from the first base. CDR1 and CDR2 were assigned from the germline V gene (reference sequence) as SEHNR and FQNEAQ. Specimen: peripheral blood. The chain uses TRBV7-9 and TRBJ2-3, with an unclear D gene assignment. This TCR came from a woman aged 40 to 49 with acute or convalescent COVID-19. The CDR3 in this case is CASSLGVTDTQYF. Read as DNA, the sequence is TGTGCCAGCAGCTTAGGAGTCACAGATACGCAGTATTTT.